This note documents a single T cell receptor (beta chain) sequence. Its specificity is unknown. This specimen belongs to a study of radiotherapy plus CTLA-4 blockade in lung cancer. Study context: Objective responses were recorded in less than 20% of patients, with disease control recorded in 25% to 40%. Broader study findings: Reported findings show early blood T cell clone dynamics, with interferon-beta, best predicted response. Expansion in blood of tumor-derived TCR clones was seen after radiotherapy plus ipilimumab.

TCRdb's table, derived via immunoSEQ multiplex PCR, lists solely in-frame clones and lacks some. The repertoire holds 85,000 to 120,000 clones, about 85% seen once, with roughly 2.5% in the top ten. Looked up from germline, CDR1 is SGHAT and CDR2 is FQNNGV. CDR3 length: 15 amino acids. Trimming shortened V by 5 bases and J by 5 bases, and 18 bases separated the two germline ends. CTLA-4 blockade with ipilimumab, together with focal radiation, was given to patients with chemo-refractory metastatic non-small-cell lung cancer. The gene calls are TRBV11-2 and TRBJ2-5; D gene uncertain. Sample: peripheral blood, taken from a patient treated with radiotherapy plus ipilimumab. The receptor's source is a human donor with non-small cell lung cancer that progressed on radiotherapy plus ipilimumab. Some clones in this sample may be carry-over from other donors' samples. CDR3 in DNA: TGTGCCAGCAGCCCCTCCGTGGGCGGCCCGGAGACCCAGTACTTC. This gives the protein CASSPSVGGPETQYF.